This entry is about one T cell receptor (beta chain). Some clones are missing from TCRdb's copy, which holds only in-frame ones; the method was immunoSEQ multiplex PCR. The sample contains 130,000 or so clones, 84% of which appear only once. The record originates from a study of blood T cell repertoires in COVID-19. Germline V gives CDR1 KGHSH, CDR2 LQKENI. Trimming left V 3 bases short and J 0 bases short, with 9 bases between. There are 14 residues in the CDR3. Sequenced sample: peripheral blood. The receptor's source is a man aged 55-75 years with acute or convalescent COVID-19. This chain connects TRBV18 to TRBJ2-7, with TRBD1 as a possible D gene (6 bases). In nucleotides, the CDR3 is TGTGCCAGCTCACCCCAGGGGCACTCCTACGAGCAGTACTTC. Translated, it gives CASSPQGHSYEQYF.